These T cell receptor beta chains were read from a single sample in a study of long-term antiretroviral therapy in people with HIV. Profiling relied on immunoSEQ multiplex PCR, and the TCRdb table lists in-frame clones only, not all of them. The sample contains about 25,000 clones, about 91% of which appear only once. The sequenced sample was unsorted PBMCs, obtained almost 4.6 years after starting antiretroviral therapy. These receptor sequences come from a man aged 25 to 40 with HIV. CDR3s include the opening cysteine and the closing phenylalanine or tryptophan. Each record gives: V gene, D gene, J gene, clone size, CDR3 DNA, CDR3 protein. D genes are given only for firm matches. Some rows have no size entry. The others give once, few or many, or a class for an expanded clone.

V: TRBV4-2
D: TRBD1
J: TRBJ1-5
size: few
DNA: TGTGCCAGCAGCCAAGCCCCCTCGACAGGGCGGCCCCAGCATTTT
CDR3: CASSQAPSTGRPQHF

V: TRBV19
D: TRBD2
J: TRBJ2-1
size: .
DNA: TGTGCCAGTAGTATGCTAGCGGGAGCATCCAATGAGCAGTTCTTC
CDR3: CASSMLAGASNEQFF

V: TRBV5-6
D: .
J: TRBJ1-4
size: .
DNA: TGTGCCAGCAGCTTGGATGGGGAAGATGAAAAACTGTTTTTT
CDR3: CASSLDGEDEKLFF

V: TRBV7-8
D: TRBD1
J: TRBJ2-1
size: .
DNA: TGTGCCAGCAGCCCGAGGGGGCGCGGGCTTAATGAGCAGTTCTTC
CDR3: CASSPRGRGLNEQFF

V: TRBV21-1
D: .
J: TRBJ2-4
size: .
DNA: TGTGCCAGCAGCACCCTGACAGGCCTAGCCAAAAACATTCAGTACTTC
CDR3: CASSTLTGLAKNIQYF

V: TRBV30
D: .
J: TRBJ2-4
size: .
DNA: TGTGCCTGGGCAACCGGCGGCTCGATAGCCAAAAACATTCAGTACTTC
CDR3: CAWATGGSIAKNIQYF

V: TRBV7-2
D: .
J: TRBJ2-3
size: .
DNA: TGTGCCAGCAGCTCTGTGGATACGCAGTATTTT
CDR3: CASSSVDTQYF

V: TRBV2
D: .
J: TRBJ1-3
size: .
DNA: TGTGCCAGCAGCCAAAACAGGGCGGGCTCTGGAAACACCATATATTTT
CDR3: CASSQNRAGSGNTIYF

V: TRBV7-9
D: .
J: TRBJ2-1
size: .
DNA: TGTGCCAGCAGCTTCCCGGGTTACGATGAGCAGTTCTTC
CDR3: CASSFPGYDEQFF

V: TRBV7-9
D: .
J: TRBJ1-5
size: .
DNA: TGTGCCAGCAGCTTAGCCGGGGGTCCTTATAGCAATCAGCCCCAGCATTTT
CDR3: CASSLAGGPYSNQPQHF

V: TRBV28
D: .
J: TRBJ2-4
size: .
DNA: TGTGCCAGCAGCACACAGACGGGCCACCGGACCTACATGTACTTC
CDR3: CASSTQTGHRTYMYF

V: TRBV19
D: TRBD1
J: TRBJ2-7
size: .
DNA: TGTGCCAGTAGTATAGATGACAGGGGCCGCGAGCAGTACTTC
CDR3: CASSIDDRGREQYF

V: TRBV7-9
D: .
J: TRBJ2-3
size: .
DNA: TGTGCCAGCAGCTATGGGCTTCCACGAACAGATACGCAGTATTTT
CDR3: CASSYGLPRTDTQYF

V: TRBV27
D: .
J: TRBJ1-1
size: .
DNA: TGTGCCAGCAGTTCCCCATGGGAGAGGACCGCTTTCTTT
CDR3: CASSSPWERTAFF

V: TRBV6-1
D: .
J: TRBJ2-3
size: .
DNA: TGTGCCAGCAGTGAGTCGGGGACCCGCACAGATACGCAGTATTTT
CDR3: CASSESGTRTDTQYF

V: TRBV9
D: .
J: TRBJ1-4
size: .
DNA: TGTGCCAGCAGCGCGGGCCCCAGCCAGGAAAAACTGTTTTTT
CDR3: CASSAGPSQEKLFF

V: TRBV5-6
D: TRBD1
J: TRBJ2-7
size: few
DNA: TGTGCCAGCAGCACCGACAGGGTCGAGCAGTACTTC
CDR3: CASSTDRVEQYF

V: TRBV7-9
D: .
J: TRBJ1-1
size: .
DNA: TGTGCCAGCAGCTTAGGGATCGGACTGAACACTGAAGCTTTCTTT
CDR3: CASSLGIGLNTEAFF

V: TRBV3-2
D: .
J: TRBJ1-4
size: .
DNA: TGTGCCAGCAACCAACTGTTTTTT
CDR3: CASNQLFF

V: TRBV6-1
D: .
J: TRBJ2-1
size: once
DNA: TGTGCCAGCAGGTTCGGGAGACTAGAGCACGAGCAGTTCTTC
CDR3: CASRFGRLEHEQFF

V: TRBV7-2
D: TRBD1
J: TRBJ2-1
size: .
DNA: TGTGCCAGCAGCTGGGACAGGGGCGGCAATGAGCAGTTCTTC
CDR3: CASSWDRGGNEQFF

V: TRBV6-5
D: TRBD1
J: TRBJ1-2
size: .
DNA: TGTGCCAGCAGGTTGGGACAGGGCTCTTATGGCTACACCTTC
CDR3: CASRLGQGSYGYTF

V: TRBV18
D: .
J: TRBJ1-2
size: .
DNA: TGTGCCAGCTCACCACAACGGGATTATGGCTACACCTTC
CDR3: CASSPQRDYGYTF

V: TRBV20-1
D: .
J: TRBJ2-1
size: .
DNA: TGCAGTGCTGACAGACAGGACGAGCAGTTCTTC
CDR3: CSADRQDEQFF